The 27 T cell receptor beta chains in this list originate from one sample, sequenced in a study of blood T cell repertoires in COVID-19. This table comes from immunoSEQ multiplex PCR, and its TCRdb copy is limited to in-frame clones, with some not included. The repertoire consists of about 670,000 clones, with about 90% occurring once and the leading ten covering under 0.3%. The source material was peripheral blood. The receptors here all came from a woman younger than 30 with acute or convalescent COVID-19.

The DNA of the CDR3 is TGCGCCAGCAGTGAAGGGGGTGAAGCTTTCTTT. Protein: CASSEGGEAFF. The rearrangement uses TRBV10-2 and TRBJ1-1, with D perhaps matching TRBD1 (6 bases). Trimming stripped 3 bases from V and 7 bases from J, with 6 bases between. This CDR3 is built from 11 residues. CDR1 is WSHSY, CDR2 SAAADI, per germline.

This clone appeared a few times. The rearrangement links TRBV30 to TRBJ1-1; possibly TRBD1 for D (5 bases). V was trimmed by 3 bases and J by 1 base, leaving 12 bases between them. The V gene's germline CDR1 is GTSNPN and CDR2 SVGIG (reference sequence). CDR3 size: 14 residues. The CDR3: CAWSARGGNTEAFF. The DNA of the CDR3 is TGTGCCTGGAGCGCCCGGGGGGGGAACACTGAAGCTTTCTTT.

V is TRBV5-1 and J is TRBJ2-1, with 8 bases fitting TRBD2. V lost 2 bases to trimming and J lost 8 bases; unmatched junction nucleotides: 12. In germline, CDR1 is SGHRS, CDR2 YFSETQ. The CDR3 sequence is 16 residues long. The DNA of the CDR3 is TGCGCCAGCAGCTTCTTAAGCGGGGGTTCCCGGGATGAGCAGTTCTTC. Protein: CASSFLSGGSRDEQFF. The whole variable domain, remainder taken from reference TRBV5-1 and TRBJ2-1, is KAGVTQTPRYLIKTRGQQVTLSCSPISGHRSVSWYQQTPGQGLQFLFEYFSETQRNKGNFPGRFSGRQFSNSRSEMNVSTLELGDSALYLCASSFLSGGSRDEQFFGPGTRLTVL.

This clone appeared once. The rearrangement joins TRBV7-8 to TRBJ1-5; TRBD1 might be the D (5 bases). With 5 bases removed from V and 4 bases from J, the gap between germline ends came to 9 bases. The CDR3 consists of 13 residues. Germline CDR1 is SGHVS and CDR2 is FQNEAQ. CDR3 in DNA: TGTGCCAGCAGCATTAGGACAAATCAGCCCCAGCATTTT. Its translation: CASSIRTNQPQHF.

The V gene is TRBV12-5, the J gene TRBJ2-3; 7 bases map to TRBD1. This CDR3 has 15 residues. CDR1 and CDR2 (germline): LGHNT, FRNRAP. J was trimmed by 3 bases and V by 1 base; bases with no gene match: 4. The CDR3 sequence: CASGLDGTATDTQYF. The CDR3 nucleotides read TGTGCTAGTGGTTTGGACGGGACAGCGACAGATACGCAGTATTTT.

The J gene is TRBJ2-4, the V gene TRBV11-2; tentatively, D is TRBD2 (6 bases). V lost 5 bases to trimming and J lost 8 bases, with 25 bases between them. CDR1 and CDR2 from the germline V gene are SGHAT and FQNNGV. CDR3 size: 17 residues. In DNA form, the CDR3 reads TGTGCCAGCAGCATTGGGACTTCCTTTCACACGGGGGACATTCAGTACTTC. Protein sequence: CASSIGTSFHTGDIQYF.

The chain uses TRBV4-1 and TRBJ1-4; D perhaps matches TRBD1 (6 bases). In germline, CDR1 is MGHRA, CDR2 YSYEKL. Trimming stripped 0 bases from V and 11 bases from J, with 16 bases between. The CDR3 is 15 amino acids. The CDR3 DNA is TGCGCCAGCAGCCAAGAGGCCGCAGGGGCGCGGAAACTGTTTTTT. This translates into CASSQEAAGARKLFF.

This chain connects TRBV5-1 to TRBJ1-1, with 9 bases matching TRBD1. This CDR3 is built from 16 residues. Trimming at V came to 4 bases and at J to 1 base, leaving 8 bases not matched to a gene. Germline lookup yields CDR1 SGHRS and CDR2 YFSETQ. CDR3 residues: CASSLGQGEGNTEAFF. CDR3 sequence (DNA): TGCGCCAGCAGCCTGGGACAGGGCGAGGGGAACACTGAAGCTTTCTTT.

The CDR3 DNA reads as TGTGCCAGCAGGCCCGACAGGCTGAACACTGAAGCTTTCTTT. Its translation is CASRPDRLNTEAFF. This chain connects TRBV6-5 to TRBJ1-1; TRBD1 might be the D (6 bases). Trimming left V 6 bases short and J 0 bases short, with 11 bases between. Germline V gives CDR1 MNHEY, CDR2 SVGAGI. The length of the CDR3 is 14 residues.

The chain joins TRBV30 to TRBJ1-2; 11 positions match TRBD1. The V segment lost 2 bases and the J segment 0 bases; nucleotides outside the gene matches: 2. CDR1 is GTSNPN and CDR2 is SVGIG in the germline V gene (reference sequence). This CDR3 has 15 amino acids. CDR3 DNA: TGTGCCTGGAGTAAGGGACAGGGGGCTAACTATGGCTACACCTTC. Amino acids: CAWSKGQGANYGYTF.

This CDR3 reads CASSRGPWAPNTEAFF. The CDR3 DNA is TGTGCCAGCAGCAGGGGGCCTTGGGCCCCGAACACTGAAGCTTTCTTT. This sequence joins TRBV28 and TRBJ1-1; the match to TRBD1 covers 8 bases. The J segment lost 1 base and the V segment lost 6 bases, leaving 10 bases of the junction unmatched. CDR3 length: 16 amino acids. Germline loops: CDR1 MDHEN, CDR2 SYDVKM.

The V and J genes are TRBV6-5 and TRBJ2-5, with 7 bases that match TRBD1. Looked up from germline, CDR1 is MNHEY and CDR2 is SVGAGI. Trimming removed 4 bases from V and 2 bases from J; junction bases left unmatched: 4. This CDR3 is 14 amino acids long. The CDR3 bases are TGTGCCAGCAGTTCGGGACAGTCGCAAGAGACCCAGTACTTC. Residues: CASSSGQSQETQYF.

This rearrangement joins TRBV5-4 to TRBJ1-2; D not resolved. Trimming removed 0 bases from V and 2 bases from J, with 5 bases in between. The CDR3 covers 13 residues. In germline, CDR1 is SGHNT, CDR2 YYREEE (reference sequence). Here the CDR3 DNA reads TGTGCCAGCAGCTTGGAACAGAACTATGGCTACACCTTC. The encoded protein is CASSLEQNYGYTF.

This chain connects TRBV7-9 to TRBJ1-1; unclear D gene. V was trimmed by 5 bases and J by 1 base, leaving 14 bases between them. The V gene's germline CDR1 is SEHNR and CDR2 FQNEAQ (reference sequence). This CDR3 is built from 15 residues. This CDR3 reads CASSESQTRNTEAFF. CDR3 in DNA: TGTGCCAGCAGCGAGAGCCAGACACGGAACACTGAAGCTTTCTTT.

V is TRBV19 and J is TRBJ2-7; D is undetermined. CDR1 is LNHDA and CDR2 is SQIVND in the germline V gene (reference sequence). Trimming removed 1 base from V and 4 bases from J, with 8 bases in between. This CDR3 is built from 13 residues. In DNA, the CDR3 is TGTGCCAGTAGTATAGCACAGCCGTACGAGCAGTACTTC. Translation gives CASSIAQPYEQYF. The variable domain in full, with the rest retrieved from reference TRBV19 and TRBJ2-7, is DGGITQSPKYLFRKEGQNVTLSCEQNLNHDAMYWYRQDPGQGLRLIYYSQIVNDFQKGDIAEGYSVSREKKESFPLTVTSAQKNPTAFYLCASSIAQPYEQYFGPGTRLTVT.

The rearrangement joins TRBV12-3 or TRBV12-4 to TRBJ2-3; TRBD1 matches at 8 bases. The junction had 7 bases not matched to a gene; V was cut back by 10 bases and J by 4 bases. The CDR3 is 13 residues long. The CDR3 DNA reads as TGTGCCATCCCAGGACAGGGCGCAGATACGCAGTATTTT. Its protein is CAIPGQGADTQYF.

This clone was seen just once. The chain joins TRBV6-5 to TRBJ2-1; 9 bases are a match to TRBD2. This CDR3 has 15 amino acids. V was pared by 7 bases and J by 8 bases, with 12 bases of the junction left unmatched. Germline CDR1 is MNHEY and CDR2 is SVGAGI. CDR3 nucleotide sequence: TGTGCCAGCAACCTCGGGGCGGGGGGGCCCCATGAGCAGTTCTTC. Its translation is CASNLGAGGPHEQFF.

The V call is TRBV25-1, the J call TRBJ2-2; D is possibly TRBD1 (8 bases). The CDR3 is 18 amino acids. Germline CDR1 MGHDK, CDR2 SYGVNS. The germline V and J ends were trimmed by 1 base and 6 bases, with 21 bases remaining between them. The CDR3 nucleotides are TGTGCCAGCAGTGAATTTACCCACAGGGGGGGGACGGCCGGGGAGCTGTTTTTT. Translated: CASSEFTHRGGTAGELFF.

J is TRBJ2-5 and V is TRBV19; 16 nucleotides agree with TRBD2. Germline V lookup: CDR1 LNHDA, CDR2 SQIVND (reference sequence). The CDR3 totals 18 residues. V lost 0 bases and J lost 7; bases outside the gene matches: 8. The CDR3 sequence is CASSIDGGTSGGAGTQYF. The CDR3 DNA reads as TGTGCCAGTAGTATAGATGGTGGGACTAGCGGGGGGGCTGGGACCCAGTACTTC.

The chain joins TRBV29-1 to TRBJ2-1, with TRBD1 matching over 9 bases. This CDR3 has 19 residues. With V trimmed by 7 bases and J by 7 bases, 26 bases remained unmatched. CDR1 is SQVTM and CDR2 is ANQGSEA in the germline V gene. The CDR3 nucleotides are TGCAGCGCTCGCGGGGACAGGGTAATCCACAAACATACGTGGAATGAGCAGTTCTTC. It codes for CSARGDRVIHKHTWNEQFF.

This sequence joins TRBV3-1 (or the pseudogene TRBV3-2) and TRBJ2-7; 8 positions match TRBD1. The CDR3 spans 14 residues. V lost 2 bases and J lost 6; bases outside the gene matches: 6. Germline CDR1 reads LGHDT; CDR2 reads YNNKEL (reference sequence). CDR3 residues: CASSQHLQGGEQYF. The CDR3 bases are TGTGCCAGCAGCCAACACCTACAGGGGGGCGAGCAGTACTTC.

This clone was seen only once. This rearrangement joins TRBV27 to TRBJ1-2; tentative D call: TRBD1 (5 bases). CDR3 length equals 13 residues. V was shortened by 8 bases and J by 4 bases, with 14 bases between the two germline ends. Germline CDR1 and CDR2: MNHEY and SMNVEV (reference sequence). The CDR3 nucleotides read TGTGCCAGCGGACCCCGGGGGGGCTATGGCTACACCTTC. Residues: CASGPRGGYGYTF.

The chain couples TRBV9 to TRBJ1-2, with D tentatively TRBD1 (6 bases). Trimming took 3 bases from V and 4 from J, leaving 10 bases between them. The CDR3 has 13 amino acids. From germline, CDR1 is SGDLS and CDR2 YYNGEE. This chain's CDR3 is CASSAKTGYGYTF. In DNA, the CDR3 is TGTGCCAGCAGCGCAAAGACAGGCTATGGCTACACCTTC.

The sample holds a few counts of this clone. The identical CDR3 is also encoded by other nucleotide sequences in the sample. For the CDR3, the DNA is TGTGCCAGCAGTGACGCGGGGGGCGGCACAGATACGCAGTATTTT. Its translation is CASSDAGGGTDTQYF. The chain employs TRBV6-4 and TRBJ2-3; the match to TRBD2 covers 8 bases. Germline CDR1 MRHNA, CDR2 SNTAGT. The CDR3 sequence is 15 residues long. Trimming took 2 bases from V and 1 from J; bases not matched to a gene: 2.

This chain links TRBV4-1 with TRBJ1-1; D is uncertain. Trimming took off 3 bases at V and 5 bases at J, with 16 bases between the two ends. The CDR3 has 15 amino acids. Germline V gene sequence: CDR1 MGHRA, CDR2 YSYEKL. The CDR3, as DNA: TGCGCCAGCAGCCACCGATCAGAAGTCGGGACTGAAGCTTTCTTT. Protein: CASSHRSEVGTEAFF.

The chain couples TRBV6-2 or TRBV6-3 to TRBJ2-1; TRBD2 agrees at 10 bases. Per the germline V gene, CDR1 is MNHEY and CDR2 is SVGEGT. V trimming: 3 bases; J trimming: 8 bases; junction bases outside the gene matches: 10. The CDR3 loop spans 16 amino acids. The CDR3 spells CASSYRAGGPRDEQFF. The CDR3 DNA reads TGTGCCAGCAGTTATCGAGCGGGGGGGCCGCGCGATGAGCAGTTCTTC.

V is TRBV28 and J is TRBJ1-6, with 11 bases aligning to TRBD1. V lost 6 bases and J lost 9; bases outside the gene matches: 10. Germline-derived CDR1 and CDR2 are MDHEN and SYDVKM. This CDR3 is 16 amino acids long. In nucleotides, the CDR3 is TGTGCCAGCAGGGACATCCGGACAGGGGGCGGTTCACCCCTCCACTTT. Translated: CASRDIRTGGGSPLHF.